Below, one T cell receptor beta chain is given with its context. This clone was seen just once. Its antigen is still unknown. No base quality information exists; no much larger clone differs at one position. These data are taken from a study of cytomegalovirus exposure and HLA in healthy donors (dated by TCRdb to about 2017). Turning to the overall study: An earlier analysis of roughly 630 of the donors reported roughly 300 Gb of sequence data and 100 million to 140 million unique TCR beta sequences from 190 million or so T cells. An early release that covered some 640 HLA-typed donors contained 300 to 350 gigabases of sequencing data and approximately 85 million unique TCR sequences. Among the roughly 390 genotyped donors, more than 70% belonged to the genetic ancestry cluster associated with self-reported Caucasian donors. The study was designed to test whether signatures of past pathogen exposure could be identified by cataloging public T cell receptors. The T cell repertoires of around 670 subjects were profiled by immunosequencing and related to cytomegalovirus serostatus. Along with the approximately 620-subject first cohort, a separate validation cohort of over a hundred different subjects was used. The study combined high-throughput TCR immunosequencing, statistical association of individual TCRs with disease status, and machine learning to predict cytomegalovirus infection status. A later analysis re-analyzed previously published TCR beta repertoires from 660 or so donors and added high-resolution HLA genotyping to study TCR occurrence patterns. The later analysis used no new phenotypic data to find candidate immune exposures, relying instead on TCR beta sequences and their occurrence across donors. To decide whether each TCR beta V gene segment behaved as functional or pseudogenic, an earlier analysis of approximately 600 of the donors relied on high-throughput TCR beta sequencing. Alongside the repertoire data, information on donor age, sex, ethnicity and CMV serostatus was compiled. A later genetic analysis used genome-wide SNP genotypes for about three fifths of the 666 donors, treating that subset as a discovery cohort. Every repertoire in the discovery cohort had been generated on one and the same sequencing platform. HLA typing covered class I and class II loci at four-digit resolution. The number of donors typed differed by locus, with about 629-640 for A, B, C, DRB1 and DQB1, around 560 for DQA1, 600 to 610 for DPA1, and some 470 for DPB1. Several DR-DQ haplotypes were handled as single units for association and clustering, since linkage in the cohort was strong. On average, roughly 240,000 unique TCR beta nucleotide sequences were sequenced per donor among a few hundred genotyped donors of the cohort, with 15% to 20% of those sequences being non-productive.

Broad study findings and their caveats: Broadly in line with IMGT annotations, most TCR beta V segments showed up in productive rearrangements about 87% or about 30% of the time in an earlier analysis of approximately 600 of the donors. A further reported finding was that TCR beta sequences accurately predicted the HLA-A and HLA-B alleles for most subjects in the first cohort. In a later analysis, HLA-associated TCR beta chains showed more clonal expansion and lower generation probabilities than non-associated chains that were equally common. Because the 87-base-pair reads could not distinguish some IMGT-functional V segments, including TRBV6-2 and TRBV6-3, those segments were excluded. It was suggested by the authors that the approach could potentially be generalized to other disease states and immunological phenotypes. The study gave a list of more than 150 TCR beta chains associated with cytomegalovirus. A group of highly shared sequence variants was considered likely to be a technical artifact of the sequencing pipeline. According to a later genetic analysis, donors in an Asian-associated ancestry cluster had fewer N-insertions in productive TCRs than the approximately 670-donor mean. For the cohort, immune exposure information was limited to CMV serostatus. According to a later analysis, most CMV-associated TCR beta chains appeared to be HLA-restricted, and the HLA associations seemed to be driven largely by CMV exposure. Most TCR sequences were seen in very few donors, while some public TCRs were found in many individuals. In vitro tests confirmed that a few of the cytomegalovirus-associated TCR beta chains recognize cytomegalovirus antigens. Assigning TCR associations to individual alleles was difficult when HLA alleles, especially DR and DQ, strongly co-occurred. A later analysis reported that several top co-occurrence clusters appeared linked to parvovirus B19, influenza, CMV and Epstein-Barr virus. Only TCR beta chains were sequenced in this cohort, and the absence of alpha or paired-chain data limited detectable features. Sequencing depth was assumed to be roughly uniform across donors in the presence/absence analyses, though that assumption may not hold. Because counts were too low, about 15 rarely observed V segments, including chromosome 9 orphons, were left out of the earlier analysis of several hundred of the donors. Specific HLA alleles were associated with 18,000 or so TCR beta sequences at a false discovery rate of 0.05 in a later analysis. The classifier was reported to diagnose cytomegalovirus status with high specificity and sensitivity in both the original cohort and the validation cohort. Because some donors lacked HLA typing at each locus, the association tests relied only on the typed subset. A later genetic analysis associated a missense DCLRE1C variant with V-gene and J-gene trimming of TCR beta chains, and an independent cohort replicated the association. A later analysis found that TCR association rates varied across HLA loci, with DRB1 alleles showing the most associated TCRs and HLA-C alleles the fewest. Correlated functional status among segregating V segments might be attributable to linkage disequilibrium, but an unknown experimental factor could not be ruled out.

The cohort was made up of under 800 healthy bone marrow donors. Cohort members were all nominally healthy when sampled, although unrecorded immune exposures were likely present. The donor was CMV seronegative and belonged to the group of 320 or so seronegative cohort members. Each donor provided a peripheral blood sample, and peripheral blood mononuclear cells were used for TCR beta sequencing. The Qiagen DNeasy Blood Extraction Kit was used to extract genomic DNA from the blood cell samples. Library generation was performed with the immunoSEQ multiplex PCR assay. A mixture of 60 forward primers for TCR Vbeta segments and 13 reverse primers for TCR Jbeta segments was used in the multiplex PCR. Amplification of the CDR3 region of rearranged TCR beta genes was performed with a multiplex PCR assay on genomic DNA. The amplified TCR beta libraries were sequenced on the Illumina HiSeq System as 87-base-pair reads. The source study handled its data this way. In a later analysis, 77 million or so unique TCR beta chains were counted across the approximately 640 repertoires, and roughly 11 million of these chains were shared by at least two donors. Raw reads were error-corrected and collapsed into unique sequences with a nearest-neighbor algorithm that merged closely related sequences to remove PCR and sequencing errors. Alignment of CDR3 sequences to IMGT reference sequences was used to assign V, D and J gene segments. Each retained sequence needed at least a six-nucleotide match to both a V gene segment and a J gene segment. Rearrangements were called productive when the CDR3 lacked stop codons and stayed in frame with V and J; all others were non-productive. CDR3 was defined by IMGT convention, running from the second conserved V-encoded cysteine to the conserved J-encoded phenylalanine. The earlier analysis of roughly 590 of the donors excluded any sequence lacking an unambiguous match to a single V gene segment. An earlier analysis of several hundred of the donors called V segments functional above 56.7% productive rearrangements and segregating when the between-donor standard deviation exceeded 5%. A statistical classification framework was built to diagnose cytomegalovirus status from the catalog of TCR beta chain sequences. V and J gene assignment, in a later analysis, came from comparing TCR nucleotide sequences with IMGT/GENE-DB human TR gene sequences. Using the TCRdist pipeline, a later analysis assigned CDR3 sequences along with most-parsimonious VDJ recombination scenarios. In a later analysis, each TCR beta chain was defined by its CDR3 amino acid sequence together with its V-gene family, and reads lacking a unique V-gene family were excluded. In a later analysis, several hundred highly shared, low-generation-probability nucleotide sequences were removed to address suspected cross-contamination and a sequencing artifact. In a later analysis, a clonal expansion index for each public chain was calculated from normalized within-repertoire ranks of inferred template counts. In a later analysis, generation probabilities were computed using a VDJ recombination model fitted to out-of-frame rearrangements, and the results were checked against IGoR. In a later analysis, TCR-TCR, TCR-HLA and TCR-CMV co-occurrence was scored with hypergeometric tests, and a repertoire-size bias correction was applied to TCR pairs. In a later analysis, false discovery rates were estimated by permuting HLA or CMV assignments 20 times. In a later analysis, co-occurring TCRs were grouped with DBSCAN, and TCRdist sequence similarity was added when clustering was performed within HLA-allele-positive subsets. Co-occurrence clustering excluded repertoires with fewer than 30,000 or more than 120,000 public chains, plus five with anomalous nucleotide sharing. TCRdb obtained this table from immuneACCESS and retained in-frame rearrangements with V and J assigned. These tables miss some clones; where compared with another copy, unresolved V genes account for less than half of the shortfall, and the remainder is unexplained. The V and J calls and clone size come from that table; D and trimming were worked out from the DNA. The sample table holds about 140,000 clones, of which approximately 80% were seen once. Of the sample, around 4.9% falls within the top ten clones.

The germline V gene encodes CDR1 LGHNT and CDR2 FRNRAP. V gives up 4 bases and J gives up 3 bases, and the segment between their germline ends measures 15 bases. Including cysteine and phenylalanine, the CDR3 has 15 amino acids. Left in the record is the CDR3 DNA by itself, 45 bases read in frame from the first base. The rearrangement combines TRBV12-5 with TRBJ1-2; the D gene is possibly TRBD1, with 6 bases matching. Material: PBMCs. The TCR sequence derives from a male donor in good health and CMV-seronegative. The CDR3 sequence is CASGSSSQGYYGYTF. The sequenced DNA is TGTGCTAGTGGTTCATCGTCCCAGGGGTACTATGGCTACACCTTC.